This T cell receptor (beta chain) originates from a study of cytomegalovirus exposure and HLA in healthy donors. PCR involved 60 Vbeta and 13 Jbeta primers. Assay: immunoSEQ multiplex PCR; the TCRdb copy retains only in-frame clones and omits some. The sample has about 210,000 clones, 75% to 80% seen once. The CDR3 contains 16 residues. Germline CDR1 SGHVS, CDR2 FQNEAQ. The V segment lost 6 bases and the J segment 2 bases; nucleotides outside the gene matches: 12. The chain has TRBV7-8 and TRBJ1-2, with TRBD1 matching 7 bases. The receptor comes from a male donor in good health and CMV-seronegative. Sequencing was carried out using PBMCs. CDR3 loop: CASSRTGTVINYGYTF. In DNA form, the CDR3 reads TGTGCCAGCAGTAGAACCGGGACAGTGATAAACTATGGCTACACCTTC.